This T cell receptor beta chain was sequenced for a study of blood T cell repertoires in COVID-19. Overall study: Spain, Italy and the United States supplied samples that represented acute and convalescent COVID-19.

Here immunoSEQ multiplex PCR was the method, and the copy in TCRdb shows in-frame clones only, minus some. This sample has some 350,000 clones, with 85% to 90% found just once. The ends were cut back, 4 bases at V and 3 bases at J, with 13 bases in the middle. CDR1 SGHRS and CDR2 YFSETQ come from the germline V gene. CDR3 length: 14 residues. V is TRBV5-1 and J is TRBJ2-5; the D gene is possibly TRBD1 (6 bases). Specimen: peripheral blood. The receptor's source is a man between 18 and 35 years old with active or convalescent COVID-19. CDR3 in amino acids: CASSRRGLEETQYF. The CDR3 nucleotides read TGCGCCAGCAGCCGCAGGGGCTTAGAAGAGACCCAGTACTTC.